This T cell receptor beta chain emerged from a study of naive and memory T cell subsets. Study-wide findings and caveats: Clonotypes are single alpha or beta chains, not paired receptors. Naive repertoires, especially CD8, held a few larger clonotypes, possibly memory cells re-expressing CD45RA.

The germline V gene encodes CDR1 MDHEN and CDR2 SYDVKM. With 5 bases clipped from V and 8 bases from J, the junction kept 3 bases outside the gene matches. This CDR3 is 12 amino acids long. Concerning this clonotype itself: No antigen is known for it.

The beta constant-region primer was an equimolar mix of two oligonucleotides covering TRBC1 and TRBC2. Nested alpha and beta constant-region primers with the SP2 primer drove four PCR rounds on ligated cDNA. TCRdb ran MiXCR on the UMI-ligation and nested PCR reads and lists one entry per CDR3 protein. The data hold 150,000 or so distinct CDR3 sequences, with under 25% observed a single time. Sequential positive selection took CD4 T cells first, then CD8 T cells. The sequence was collected from a human donor in good health. This chain joins TRBV28 and TRBJ1-2, with TRBD1 identical over 9 bases. Sequenced sample: naive CD4+ T cells from blood. In DNA form, the CDR3 reads TGTGCCAGCAGTGGGACAGGGAACGGCTACACCTTC. Its translation: CASSGTGNGYTF.